Listed below are T cell receptor beta chains from one sample, sequenced in a study of technical replicates of blood from a few donors. Measured with immunoSEQ multiplex PCR; TCRdb has only the in-frame clones, and not every one. Here the sample spans roughly 71,000 clones, just under 97% being singletons. The sequenced sample consisted of T cells isolated from PBMCs. These receptors all stem from a human donor in good health. Each CDR3 is given with its conserved first and last residue. D genes are given only for firm matches. For some rows the clone size is stated as once, few or many, or as a class when expanded; others skip it.

j_gene: TRBJ2-3
v_gene: TRBV7-6
d_gene: TRBD2
abundance: -
CDR3nt: TGTGCCAGCAGCCCGCCTAGCGGCGGCACAGATACGCAGTATTTT
CDR3aa: CASSPPSGGTDTQYF

j_gene: TRBJ1-5
v_gene: TRBV28
d_gene: -
abundance: -
CDR3nt: TGTGCCAGCAGGGTCCCGGCGGGAGAGGATCAGCCCCAGCATTTT
CDR3aa: CASRVPAGEDQPQHF

j_gene: TRBJ1-1
v_gene: TRBV7-9
d_gene: TRBD1
abundance: few
CDR3nt: TGTGCCAGCAGCTTCCGGACAGGGACAAACACTGAAGCTTTCTTT
CDR3aa: CASSFRTGTNTEAFF

j_gene: TRBJ2-2
v_gene: TRBV4-1
d_gene: TRBD2
abundance: -
CDR3nt: TGCGCCAGCAGCCAAGAGCCTAGCGGGGGCACCGGGGAGCTGTTTTTT
CDR3aa: CASSQEPSGGTGELFF

j_gene: TRBJ1-4
v_gene: TRBV4-1
d_gene: -
abundance: once
CDR3nt: TGCGCCAGCAGCCAACCAGGGATTAATGAAAAACTGTTTTTT
CDR3aa: CASSQPGINEKLFF

j_gene: TRBJ2-5
v_gene: TRBV4-1
d_gene: -
abundance: -
CDR3nt: TGCGCCAGCAGCCCTCGGGGTACACAAGAGACCCAGTACTTC
CDR3aa: CASSPRGTQETQYF

j_gene: TRBJ2-7
v_gene: TRBV19
d_gene: -
abundance: -
CDR3nt: TGTGCCAGTAGTTTAGATTCATCCTACGAGCAGTACTTC
CDR3aa: CASSLDSSYEQYF

j_gene: TRBJ2-1
v_gene: TRBV5-1
d_gene: -
abundance: -
CDR3nt: TGCGCCAGCAGCCAGGGACTCGTCTACAATGAGCAGTTCTTC
CDR3aa: CASSQGLVYNEQFF

j_gene: TRBJ2-7
v_gene: TRBV6-5
d_gene: -
abundance: -
CDR3nt: TGTGCCACCTCGGGGAGCTCCTACGAGCAGTACTTC
CDR3aa: CATSGSSYEQYF

j_gene: TRBJ2-1
v_gene: TRBV7-4
d_gene: -
abundance: -
CDR3nt: TGTGCCAGCAGCTCAACGGATGAGCAGTTCTTC
CDR3aa: CASSSTDEQFF

j_gene: TRBJ2-5
v_gene: TRBV7-2
d_gene: -
abundance: few
CDR3nt: TGTGCCAGCAGCTTATGGGACACAGAGACCCAGTACTTC
CDR3aa: CASSLWDTETQYF

j_gene: TRBJ1-1
v_gene: TRBV5-6
d_gene: -
abundance: -
CDR3nt: TGTGCCAGCGGGGAGGGATTGAACACTGAAGCTTTCTTT
CDR3aa: CASGEGLNTEAFF

j_gene: TRBJ1-2
v_gene: TRBV19
d_gene: TRBD1
abundance: -
CDR3nt: TGTGCCAGTAGTTATCGACAGGGGGCGAGAGGCTACACCTTC
CDR3aa: CASSYRQGARGYTF

j_gene: TRBJ2-5
v_gene: TRBV2
d_gene: -
abundance: -
CDR3nt: TGTGCCAGCCAGGACAGAAGGGGACCCGGAGAGACCCAGTACTTC
CDR3aa: CASQDRRGPGETQYF

j_gene: TRBJ1-5
v_gene: TRBV21-1
d_gene: -
abundance: -
CDR3nt: TGTGCCAGCAGCTTTCAGGACAGGGGGCGCGATCAGCCCCAGCATTTT
CDR3aa: CASSFQDRGRDQPQHF

j_gene: TRBJ2-7
v_gene: TRBV13
d_gene: TRBD2
abundance: -
CDR3nt: TGTGCCAGCGCAGGAGATCTCCTAGCGGGATCTTACGAGCAGTACTTC
CDR3aa: CASAGDLLAGSYEQYF

j_gene: TRBJ2-6
v_gene: TRBV5-4
d_gene: TRBD1
abundance: -
CDR3nt: TGTGCCAGCAGCTGGGCGACAGGGTCAAGCTCTGGGGCCAACGTCCTGACTTTC
CDR3aa: CASSWATGSSSGANVLTF

j_gene: TRBJ2-7
v_gene: TRBV12-5
d_gene: TRBD1
abundance: -
CDR3nt: TGTGCTAGTGGTTTGGACAGGGGGCCTAGTGGCTACGAGCAGTACTTC
CDR3aa: CASGLDRGPSGYEQYF

j_gene: TRBJ1-2
v_gene: TRBV19
d_gene: TRBD1
abundance: once
CDR3nt: TGTGCCAGTAGCCAGGGGGCAGATTCCTATGGCTACACCTTC
CDR3aa: CASSQGADSYGYTF

j_gene: TRBJ2-7
v_gene: TRBV5-4
d_gene: TRBD1
abundance: -
CDR3nt: TGTGCCAGCAGCTTACCGGACAGGGTCTACGAGCAGTACTTC
CDR3aa: CASSLPDRVYEQYF

j_gene: TRBJ2-7
v_gene: TRBV5-1
d_gene: TRBD1
abundance: once
CDR3nt: TGCGCCAGCAGCCCGGGGACAGGGGGCTCCTACGAGCAGTACTTC
CDR3aa: CASSPGTGGSYEQYF

j_gene: TRBJ2-3
v_gene: TRBV5-1
d_gene: TRBD2
abundance: few
CDR3nt: TGCGCCAGCAGCTTCGGACTAGCGGGGCCGGATACGCAGTATTTT
CDR3aa: CASSFGLAGPDTQYF

j_gene: TRBJ2-5
v_gene: TRBV27
d_gene: -
abundance: -
CDR3nt: TGTGCCAGCTCCCTTTCATCTGAGAAGACCCAGTACTTC
CDR3aa: CASSLSSEKTQYF

j_gene: TRBJ2-3
v_gene: TRBV14
d_gene: TRBD2
abundance: -
CDR3nt: TGTGCCAGCAGCCAAATCGGCGGGACTAGCTTTGATACGCAGTATTTT
CDR3aa: CASSQIGGTSFDTQYF